This T cell receptor beta chain was obtained from a study of shared clonotypes between healthy human individuals. About the research overall: Contributing individuals were two females and a few males aged 18 to 49.

Only in-frame clones appear in the TCRdb table, and some are missing; sequencing was by immunoSEQ multiplex PCR. The sample consists of under 2,500,000 clones, 90% to 97% of them appearing once. V dropped 9 bases and J dropped 6 bases, with 15 bases sitting between them. Per germline, CDR1 SNHLY and CDR2 FYNNEI. The CDR3 has 13 amino acids. The sequenced sample was naive CD4+ T cells sorted from blood. Indicated subset: CD45RA+ positively selected. This chain connects TRBV2 to TRBJ1-5, with D hard to call. The source of this sequence is a man younger than 35 in good health. As DNA, the CDR3 is TGTGCCAGTCACTCGGAGCCTCGTCAGCCCCAGCATTTT. It specifies CASHSEPRQPQHF.